This T cell receptor (beta chain) derives from a study of identical twins (dated by TCRdb to between 2015 and 2016). Study-level background: To test whether fetal clonotypes persist, this study deep-sequenced TCR alpha and beta repertoires from monozygotic twins, from unrelated adults of various ages, and from cord blood. To rule out contamination, the twin experiments were replicated at different times with different library preparation protocols. Summary of the overall study and its limitations: In beta out-of-frame sequences, excess twin sharing was weaker, because having fewer shared sequences lowered the signal-to-noise ratio. Fewer insertions were carried by abundant cord blood beta clonotypes; a weaker similar trend was observed in young adult naive repertoires, while no such trend was observed in memory repertoires. In monozygotic twins, recombination models systematically underestimated out-of-frame TCR alpha sharing, but the models matched the sharing seen between unrelated individuals. Conclusions relied on cross-sectional statistical analysis, since the same donors could not be followed over many years. Invariant T cells such as MAIT and iNKT could partly confound zero-insertion analyses, although diverse VJ usage argued against such confounding for most clonotypes. Out-of-frame TCR alpha sequences shared between twins showed an excess of low generation-probability sequences compared with coincidental sharing between unrelated individuals.

Trimming takes 3 bases from V and 5 bases from J, and the germline ends sit 9 bases apart. The CDR3 measures 13 amino acids from cysteine to phenylalanine. Only the CDR3 DNA stays, 39 bases, in frame from base 1. CDR1 and CDR2 were assigned from the germline V gene as MRHNA and SNTAGT. The method was 5' RACE. Sequencing was performed on an Illumina HiSeq 2000. A universal primer binding site was added through template switching, and the final cDNA carried a unique molecular identifier so that TCR cDNA molecules could be counted accurately. First-strand cDNA for TCR alpha and beta chains was synthesized from specific primers in the conserved constant-segment region. To control for contamination, every cDNA library was double barcoded, receiving both a SMART-Mk sample barcode and Illumina barcodes. TruSeq adapter sequences along with Illumina sample barcodes were introduced in two successive PCR steps. TCR alpha and beta cDNA libraries were sequenced on the Illumina HiSeq platform with custom primers. The authors' analysis ran thus. Unique molecular identifiers were extracted from raw reads with MiGEC, and CDR3 positions were determined with MiXCR. For each individual, recombination models were inferred using an EM algorithm with the repgenHMM and IGoR tools. Shared clonotype analysis was performed with the tcR package in R, normalizing sharing by the product of cloneset sizes. Out-of-frame nonproductive sequences were analyzed to study raw recombination free of thymic and clonal selection effects. TCRdb reprocessing: public reads trimmed at Q25 with fastp, clones called with MiXCR, in-frame beta chains kept. Every distinct CDR3 protein forms one entry, paired with its most common genes and DNA. TCRdb, rather than the study authors, made the V and J calls. This sample gives under 350,000 distinct CDR3 sequences in total; 7.5% to 9.5% of them show up just once. The ten largest account for roughly 7% of the sample.

Only healthy Caucasian donors were included. The twin cohort consisted of three pairs of female monozygotic twins, all aged roughly 18 to 30 years. Positive isolation kits from Invitrogen were used to isolate CD4+ and CD8+ T cell populations. For this clonotype: Its cognate antigen has yet to be identified. No base quality information exists; no much larger clone differs at one position.

The same data also contributed to another study, on yellow fever vaccine responses in identical twins. The second study reports: The T cell response to vaccination in identical twins was reported by the authors to appear partly convergent and partly personalized. The study precisely tracked vaccine-responding T cell clones in identical twins.

This sequence was found in a woman under 30 in good health. Here the chain combines TRBV6-4 and TRBJ2-3; the D gene is possibly TRBD1, with 5 bases matching. Sample: CD8+ T cells sorted from blood. Read as DNA, the sequence is TGTGCCAGCAGTGATGGGGCAGAAGATACGCAGTATTTT. Protein translation: CASSDGAEDTQYF.